This TCR beta chain derives from a study of CD8 T cells in Susac syndrome. Findings and limits, study-wide: In its TCR sequencing and HLA analysis, the study acknowledged that the number of individuals was relatively small.

Random-hexamer reverse transcription was applied to roughly 0.5 to 1 ug RNA. TCRdb re-analysed the immunoSEQ multiplex PCR reads in MiXCR, keeping a single row per CDR3 protein. Of about 200,000 distinct CDR3 sequences listed, 85% to 95% are singletons. Notes on this clonotype: Its cognate antigen is unknown.

The CDR3 spans 16 residues. CDR1 and CDR2 from the germline V gene are DFQATT and SNEGSKA (reference sequence). The V segment lost 3 bases and the J segment 3 bases; nucleotides outside the gene matches: 11. This TCR derives from a human donor in good health. What was sequenced was CD4+ T cells from PBMCs. V usage is TRBV20-1 and J usage is TRBJ2-3, with 8 bases identical to TRBD2. The CDR3 nucleotides read TGCAGTGCTAGGCCCAGTACGGGGGGGCGTACAGATACGCAGTATTTT. Translating it yields CSARPSTGGRTDTQYF.